The 26 T cell receptor beta chains presented below share a single source sample, sequenced in a study of OX40 agonist ivuxolimab in advanced cancers. The assay was immunoSEQ multiplex PCR, and TCRdb's table has in-frame clones only and misses some. The data contain 61,000 or so clones, under 85% of them singletons. Specimen: CD4+ or CD8+ T cells sorted from blood, collected in a trial of the OX40 agonist ivuxolimab. Source of these receptors: an adult with an advanced solid tumor such as melanoma, head and neck, liver or kidney cancer.

This rearrangement joins TRBV19 to TRBJ1-5; the D gene is possibly TRBD1 (5 bases). Trimming removed 2 bases at V and 0 bases at J, with 14 bases between. Germline CDR1 reads LNHDA; CDR2 reads SQIVND (reference sequence). CDR3 length: 17 residues. Here the CDR3 DNA reads TGTGCCAGTAGTATAAGCGGGGGAGGGTCTAGCAATCAGCCCCAGCATTTT. Its protein product is CASSISGGGSSNQPQHF.

This clone was counted a single time. The rearrangement joins TRBV28 to TRBJ1-1, with D perhaps matching TRBD1 (6 bases). Trimming stripped 7 bases from V and 3 bases from J, with 21 bases between. This CDR3 contains 16 residues. Germline V gene sequence: CDR1 MDHEN, CDR2 SYDVKM. The CDR3 protein is CASTPPGGRGDTEAFF. CDR3 nucleotides: TGTGCCAGCACCCCACCTGGGGGGCGCGGGGACACTGAAGCTTTCTTT. The full variable domain, rest sourced from reference TRBV28 and TRBJ1-1, is DVKVTQSSRYLVKRTGEKVFLECVQDMDHENMFWYRQDPGLGLRLIYFSYDVKMKEKGDIPEGYSVSREKKERFSLILESASTNQTSMYLCASTPPGGRGDTEAFFGQGTRLTVV.

The CDR3 sequence is CASTHEGSYNEQFF. The CDR3 coding sequence is TGTGCCAGCACCCACGAGGGATCCTACAATGAGCAGTTCTTC. The gene calls are TRBV11-3 and TRBJ2-1, with D maybe TRBD2 (5 bases). The CDR3 has 14 residues. V was shortened by 7 bases and J by 1 base, with 11 bases between the two germline ends. In germline, CDR1 is SGHNT, CDR2 YENEEA.

The V and J genes are TRBV7-9 and TRBJ2-7; tentatively, D is TRBD1 or TRBD2 (5 bases each). The ends were cut back, 4 bases at V and 3 bases at J, with 10 bases in the middle. Per the germline V gene, CDR1 is SEHNR and CDR2 is FQNEAQ (reference sequence). CDR3 size: 13 residues. The CDR3 bases are TGTGCCAGCAGCTCGGGGCGGATCTACGAGCAGTACTTC. This translates into CASSSGRIYEQYF.

A few counts support this clone. The chain couples TRBV19 to TRBJ1-1; maybe TRBD1 (6 bases). Trimming removed 7 bases from V and 1 base from J, with 13 bases in between. From germline, CDR1 is LNHDA and CDR2 SQIVND (reference sequence). The CDR3 has 14 amino acids. The CDR3 protein is CASKGGGGNTEAFF. The DNA for the CDR3 is TGTGCCAGTAAGGGGGGAGGCGGGAACACTGAAGCTTTCTTT.

This clone was observed a single time. The chain is built from TRBV2 and TRBJ2-3; 7 bases are shared with TRBD2. In germline, CDR1 is SNHLY, CDR2 FYNNEI. The CDR3 contains 14 residues. The trim removed 7 bases at V and 6 bases at J, leaving 10 bases unmatched. CDR3 loop: CASTPGGGFDTQYF. CDR3 sequence (DNA): TGTGCCAGCACCCCGGGGGGAGGATTTGATACGCAGTATTTT.

The chain recombines TRBV11-2 with TRBJ2-3; D remains ambiguous. The ends were cut back, 2 bases at V and 4 bases at J, with 4 bases in the middle. Germline CDR1 and CDR2: SGHAT and FQNNGV. The CDR3 has 12 amino acids. This CDR3 is CASSLRADTQYF. Written as DNA, the CDR3 is TGTGCCAGCAGCTTAAGGGCAGATACGCAGTATTTT.

The sample holds one count of this clone. This sequence joins TRBV7-2 and TRBJ1-2, with D unclear. The CDR3 runs 14 residues. Germline loops: CDR1 SGHTA, CDR2 FQGNSA. The ends were cut back, 3 bases at V and 2 bases at J, with 10 bases in the middle. CDR3 residues: CASSLGSQNYGYTF. The CDR3 coding sequence is TGTGCCAGCAGCTTGGGCAGCCAGAACTATGGCTACACCTTC. The full variable domain, with the rest looked up from reference TRBV7-2 and TRBJ1-2, is GAGVSQSPSNKVTEKGKDVELRCDPISGHTALYWYRQSLGQGLEFLIYFQGNSAPDKSGLPSDRFSAERTGGSVSTLTIQRTQQEDSAVYLCASSLGSQNYGYTFGSGTRLTVV.

The chain joins TRBV27 to TRBJ2-3, with D perhaps TRBD1 (6 bases). CDR1 and CDR2 from the germline V gene are MNHEY and SMNVEV (reference sequence). CDR3 length: 17 residues. Trimming removed 5 bases from V and 2 bases from J, with 20 bases in between. The CDR3 sequence: CASSRTPTGTHTDTQYF. The CDR3 DNA reads as TGTGCCAGCAGTCGAACCCCAACAGGGACCCACACAGATACGCAGTATTTT.

The CDR3 spells CASSLLGGGELFF. The CDR3 DNA follows: TGTGCCAGCAGCTTATTAGGGGGCGGGGAGCTGTTTTTT. The rearrangement joins TRBV7-8 to TRBJ2-2; D is possibly TRBD1 (6 bases). The germline CDR1 and CDR2 sequences are SGHVS and FQNEAQ. The CDR3 sequence is 13 residues long. The ends were cut back, 2 bases at V and 7 bases at J, with 8 bases in the middle. Filled out from reference TRBV7-8 and TRBJ2-2, the complete variable domain reads GAGVSQSPRYKVAKRGQDVALRCDPISGHVSLFWYQQALGQGPEFLTYFQNEAQLDKSGLPSDRFFAERPEGSVSTLKIQRTQQEDSAVYLCASSLLGGGELFFGEGSRLTVL.

The gene calls are TRBV7-2 and TRBJ1-2, with a weak D call TRBD1 (6 bases). Between the trimmed V and J ends, which lost 3 bases and 2 bases, there was a span of 10 bases. Germline assignment: CDR1 SGHTA and CDR2 FQGNSA. The CDR3 is 14 residues long. CDR3 sequence reads: CASSLDSLNYGYTF. Written as DNA, the CDR3 is TGTGCCAGCAGCTTGGACAGCCTCAACTATGGCTACACCTTC. The full variable domain, in which reference TRBV7-2 and TRBJ1-2 provide the parts outside the CDR3, is GAGVSQSPSNKVTEKGKDVELRCDPISGHTALYWYRQSLGQGLEFLIYFQGNSAPDKSGLPSDRFSAERTGGSVSTLTIQRTQQEDSAVYLCASSLDSLNYGYTFGSGTRLTVV.

V usage is TRBV11-3 and J usage is TRBJ2-3; D gene ambiguous. V was pared by 1 base and J by 5 bases, with 10 bases between. CDR1 is SGHNT, CDR2 YENEEA, per germline. This CDR3 has 14 residues. CDR3 residues: CASSLVRGEDTQYF. The DNA for the CDR3 is TGTGCCAGCAGCTTAGTCCGTGGGGAAGATACGCAGTATTTT.

This clone appeared a few times. The chain recombines TRBV11-2 with TRBJ2-5, with 10 bases fitting TRBD2. Trimming cost V 5 bases and J 1 base; bases outside gene matches: 7. Germline V gene sequence: CDR1 SGHAT, CDR2 FQNNGV. The CDR3 runs 16 residues. The CDR3 loop is CASSTILAGRQETQYF. DNA for the CDR3: TGTGCCAGCAGCACAATACTAGCGGGGCGCCAAGAGACCCAGTACTTC.

Of note for this clone: The identical CDR3 is also encoded by other nucleotide sequences in the sample. The genes are TRBV19 and TRBJ2-5; D remains ambiguous. The CDR3 runs to 12 residues. CDR1 and CDR2 from the germline V gene are LNHDA and SQIVND (reference sequence). With 1 base removed from V and 3 bases from J, the gap between germline ends came to 3 bases. CDR3 residues: CASSIGKETQYF. The DNA for the CDR3 is TGTGCCAGTAGTATAGGGAAAGAGACCCAGTACTTC.

This clone has just one count. This chain uses TRBV28 with TRBJ1-6, with TRBD1 matching 8 bases. The CDR3 extends over 16 amino acids. Per the germline V gene, CDR1 is MDHEN and CDR2 is SYDVKM. V shed 4 bases and J 5 bases; nucleotides not matched to a gene: 7. This chain's CDR3 is CASSYPTGGNNSPLHF. CDR3 nucleotide sequence: TGTGCCAGCAGTTATCCTACAGGGGGAAATAATTCACCCCTCCACTTT. Based on the CDR3 plus reference TRBV28 and TRBJ1-6, the full variable domain is DVKVTQSSRYLVKRTGEKVFLECVQDMDHENMFWYRQDPGLGLRLIYFSYDVKMKEKGDIPEGYSVSREKKERFSLILESASTNQTSMYLCASSYPTGGNNSPLHFGNGTRLTVT.

This clone was seen more than once but under ten times. The CDR3 DNA reads as TGTGCCAGCAGTCGGGGCCAGGGAAGATGGGATTCACCCCTCCACTTT. It codes for CASSRGQGRWDSPLHF. The gene calls are TRBV27 and TRBJ1-6; D perhaps matches TRBD1 (5 bases). The germline V and J ends were trimmed by 5 bases and 8 bases, with 19 bases remaining between them. Germline CDR1 reads MNHEY; CDR2 reads SMNVEV (reference sequence). The CDR3 contains 16 residues.

The chain joins TRBV11-2 to TRBJ2-5; 8 positions agree with TRBD2. Unmatched junction bases numbered 4, after V lost 4 bases and J lost 3 bases. CDR1 is SGHAT, CDR2 FQNNGV, per germline. The CDR3 runs to 14 residues. DNA for the CDR3: TGTGCCAGCAGCTGGAGCGGGGGTAAAGAGACCCAGTACTTC. This codes for CASSWSGGKETQYF.

This clone has a single count. CDR3 sequence reads: CAWSFQGVGGYTF. CDR3 coding DNA: TGTGCCTGGAGTTTTCAGGGAGTAGGTGGCTACACCTTC. V is TRBV30 and J is TRBJ1-2; weak D call: TRBD1 (5 bases). V was clipped by 2 bases and J by 7 bases, with 14 bases between them. The CDR3 totals 13 residues. The germline CDR1 and CDR2 sequences are GTSNPN and SVGIG (reference sequence).

This clone occurred once. CDR3 DNA sequence: TGTGCCAGCACCACACAGGTTGCGGGGAGCACAGATACGCAGTATTTT. It codes for CASTTQVAGSTDTQYF. V gene TRBV9 combines with J gene TRBJ2-3, with D possibly being TRBD2 (6 bases). Germline lookup yields CDR1 SGDLS and CDR2 YYNGEE. The CDR3 loop spans 16 amino acids. Trimming cost V 6 bases and J 0 bases, with 17 bases left between them.

The chain joins TRBV11-2 to TRBJ1-1; maybe TRBD1 (5 bases). Germline CDR1 is SGHAT and CDR2 is FQNNGV. Trimming took off 7 bases at V and 1 base at J, with 19 bases between the two ends. The CDR3 runs to 16 residues. DNA for the CDR3: TGTGCCAGCACCGCCGTCTACAGGAGGGCGAACACTGAAGCTTTCTTT. Translated: CASTAVYRRANTEAFF.

V is TRBV7-9 and J is TRBJ1-6; D gene uncertain. Trimming removed 1 base at V and 11 bases at J, with 6 bases between. The length of the CDR3 is 12 residues. CDR1 is SEHNR and CDR2 is FQNEAQ in the germline V gene (reference sequence). The CDR3 bases are TGTGCCAGCAGCTTAGTGTCGGCACCCCTCCACTTT. Translating gives CASSLVSAPLHF. The full variable domain, with the rest looked up from reference TRBV7-9 and TRBJ1-6, is DTGVSQNPRHKITKRGQNVTFRCDPISEHNRLYWYRQTLGQGPEFLTYFQNEAQLEKSRLLSDRFSAERPKGSFSTLEIQRTEQGDSAMYLCASSLVSAPLHFGNGTRLTVT.

On this clone itself: This sample includes further DNA sequences coding for the same CDR3. V and J are TRBV25-1 and TRBJ2-7, with D perhaps TRBD1 (5 bases). Germline V gene sequence: CDR1 MGHDK, CDR2 SYGVNS. Trimming left V 4 bases short and J 3 bases short, with 7 bases between. CDR3 length: 12 residues. The DNA of the CDR3 is TGTGCCAGCAGTGGACAGATCTACGAGCAGTACTTC. Translation: CASSGQIYEQYF.

This chain links TRBV18 with TRBJ1-4; 9 bases map to TRBD1. The CDR3 has 14 amino acids. V lost 6 bases and J lost 7; bases outside the gene matches: 6. CDR1 is KGHSH and CDR2 is LQKENI in the germline V gene. CDR3 protein: CASSSGQGREKLFF. The CDR3 DNA is TGTGCCAGCTCCTCGGGACAGGGTCGTGAAAAACTGTTTTTT.

V is TRBV5-1 and J is TRBJ1-5, with 8 bases lining up with TRBD1. With V trimmed by 4 bases and J by 2 bases, 2 bases remained unmatched. Germline CDR1 SGHRS, CDR2 YFSETQ. This CDR3 is built from 14 residues. CDR3 sequence: CASSPDRGNQPQHF. The CDR3 nucleotides are TGCGCCAGCAGCCCGGACAGGGGCAATCAGCCCCAGCATTTT.

The J gene is TRBJ1-1, the V gene TRBV19, with a tentative D call TRBD1 (5 bases). CDR1 is LNHDA and CDR2 is SQIVND in the germline V gene (reference sequence). The V end was cut by 3 bases, the J end by 1 base, with 12 bases between. The CDR3 is 15 amino acids. The CDR3 DNA follows: TGTGCCAGTAGTATTTGGGGACGGAAGAACACTGAAGCTTTCTTT. This gives the protein CASSIWGRKNTEAFF.

This clone has only a few counts. V usage is TRBV10-3 and J usage is TRBJ1-6; 8 bases fit TRBD1. The CDR3 is made up of 19 amino acids. CDR1 and CDR2 from the germline V gene are ENHRY and SYGVKD. Germline trimming cut 6 bases from V and 1 base from J; bases unmatched to any gene: 14. The CDR3 nucleotides read TGTGCCATCAGCCAGGGGGCGCGAGGAGGTCGGTCCTATAATTCACCCCTCCACTTT. Residues: CAISQGARGGRSYNSPLHF.